This T cell receptor (beta chain) was captured in a study of blood T cell repertoires in COVID-19. In the source study's methods: Amplifying reference gene primers gave estimates of nucleated cell counts. Libraries were prepared by immunoSEQ multiplex PCR; TCRdb keeps only in-frame clonotypes and omits some of them. Clone size and V and J calls were adopted from that table, with D and trimming inferred from the DNA. The sample yields fewer than 400,000 clones, approximately 90% seen once. Participants were aged roughly 18 to 89 years from some 24 US areas. Cohort allocation depended upon clinical history that participants reported. Among Cohort 3 donors, those recovered had two negative PCRs, clearance, or symptom resolution. Input material: PBMCs or T cells enriched from blood (not recorded which). The TCR sequence derives from a woman aged 45-65 years who had recovered from COVID-19.

The chain's CDR3 is CASSEVTGVNTEAFF. The DNA for the CDR3 is TGTGCCAGCAGTGAAGTTACAGGGGTGAACACTGAAGCTTTCTTT. This chain links TRBV2 with TRBJ1-1; TRBD1 agrees at 7 bases. Germline V gene lookup returns CDR1 SNHLY and CDR2 FYNNEI. Unmatched junction bases numbered 2, after V lost 1 base and J lost 0 bases. The CDR3 is 15 amino acids.